The T cell receptor (beta chain) under discussion was sequenced for a study of control samples from healthy donors and cancer patients. Repertoires were generated with immunoSEQ multiplex PCR, while TCRdb's copy carries only in-frame clones and drops some. The sample shows about 55,000 clones, 70% to 90% of them seen only once. J lost 5 bases, V lost 4 bases, and 7 bases had no gene match. CDR3 length: 15 residues. CDR1 and CDR2 from the germline V gene are LNHDA and SQIVND (reference sequence). This clone occurred a few times. Material: blood. This chain uses TRBV19 with TRBJ2-1, with 8 bases fitting TRBD2. This TCR came from a man aged 50 to 60 in good health. This CDR3 reads CASSTRAGVDNEQFF. The CDR3 DNA sequence: TGTGCCAGTAGTACGCGAGCGGGAGTAGACAATGAGCAGTTCTTC.